The 8 T cell receptor beta chains below all came from one sample that was sequenced in a study of molecular identifiers for immune sequencing clone quantification (dated by TCRdb to the late 2010s). The library was obtained by PCR. The reads were generated on a NextSeq 500. The public reads were reprocessed in TCRdb via fastp at Q25 and MiXCR, keeping in-frame beta chains. Rows matching on CDR3 protein sequence are summarized as one entry with the most common DNA and genes. For this sample there are 400,000 to 600,000 distinct CDR3 sequences; around 23% appear just once. The ten biggest clones cover around 0.78% of the sample. The sequencing input was naive CD8+ T cells from blood, with Jurkat cell RNA spiked in. This specimen's cell subset or site label, interpreted: FACS-sorted CD8+CD4-CCR7+CD45RA+ naive T cells. The receptors shown here come from a human donor in good health. Some libraries in this study had Jurkat cell RNA spiked in.

Turning to this clonotype: This clone may be a read error of a much larger clone one base away. The V and J genes are TRBV7-9 and TRBJ2-5; TRBD2 agrees at 8 bases. The germline V gene has CDR1 SEHNR and CDR2 FQNEAQ (reference sequence). The CDR3 contains 14 residues. Here the CDR3 DNA reads TGTGCCAGCAGCTCAGCGGGAGTACAAGGGACCCAGTACTTC. Protein product: CASSSAGVQGTQYF.

This clonotype has a handful of counts. The rearrangement joins TRBV7-9 to TRBJ1-3; 7 positions agree with TRBD1. Losses at the gene ends were 0 bases for V and 3 bases for J; bases not matched to a gene: 11. The CDR3 is 18 amino acids. Looked up from germline, CDR1 is SEHNR and CDR2 is FQNEAQ (reference sequence). DNA for the CDR3: TGTGCCAGCAGCTTAGCGATCCCAGGGGGTTTTGATGGAAACACCATATATTTT. Its translation: CASSLAIPGGFDGNTIYF.

Note on this clonotype: This may be a read error, as it is one base from a much larger clone. The DNA of the CDR3 is TGTGCCAGCAGCGTAGTAATTGGGGGAAATGAGCAGTTCTTC. Its protein product is CASSVVIGGNEQFF. The gene calls are TRBV13 and TRBJ2-1; D may be TRBD1 or TRBD2 (5 bases each). Germline V lookup: CDR1 PRHDT, CDR2 FYEKMQ (reference sequence). Deletions cut 5 bases from V and 7 bases from J, with 15 bases between. The CDR3 is 14 amino acids. Full variable domain (missing parts from reference TRBV13 and TRBJ2-1): AAGVIQSPRHLIKEKRETATLKCYPIPRHDTVYWYQQGPGQDPQFLISFYEKMQSDKGSIPDRFSAQQFSDYHSELNMSSLELGDSALYFCASSVVIGGNEQFFGPGTRLTVL.

The chain uses TRBV4-2 and TRBJ2-7, with D perhaps TRBD2 (5 bases). CDR1 and CDR2 from the germline V gene are LGHNA and YNFKEQ. The CDR3 covers 16 residues. V dropped 1 base and J dropped 4 bases, with 17 bases sitting between them. CDR3 coding DNA: TGTGCCAGCAGCCAAGTTGTAACTAGTTCGTCGTACGAGCAGTACTTC. The encoded protein is CASSQVVTSSSYEQYF.

This clonotype showed up just a few times. CDR3 in amino acids: CASSMGLGTGLYEQYF. CDR3 bases: TGTGCCAGTAGTATGGGTTTGGGGACCGGCCTCTACGAGCAGTACTTC. This sequence joins TRBV19 and TRBJ2-7, with D perhaps assigned TRBD1 or TRBD2 (5 bases each). Germline CDR1 LNHDA, CDR2 SQIVND (reference sequence). The CDR3 runs to 16 residues. With 3 bases removed from V and 3 bases from J, the gap between germline ends came to 18 bases.

Notes on this clonotype: One base away lies a much larger clone, so this may be a sequencing read error. The rearrangement uses TRBV29-1 and TRBJ1-3, with D possibly TRBD1 on 5 matching bases. The CDR3 has 14 amino acids. Germline CDR1 SQVTM, CDR2 ANQGSEA. The ends were cut back, 5 bases at V and 0 bases at J, with 11 bases in the middle. The CDR3 nucleotides read TGCAGCGTTCGGGACGGTCACTCTGGAAACACCATATATTTT. Protein: CSVRDGHSGNTIYF.

This clonotype has a count of ten or more. V is TRBV7-9 and J is TRBJ1-4, with 9 bases that match TRBD1. Losses at the gene ends were 4 bases for V and 5 bases for J; bases not matched to a gene: 2. CDR1 and CDR2 from the germline V gene are SEHNR and FQNEAQ (reference sequence). The CDR3 runs to 14 residues. This CDR3 reads CASSYRGLNEKLFF. Written as DNA, the CDR3 is TGTGCCAGCAGCTACAGGGGGCTCAATGAAAAACTGTTTTTT.

The gene calls are TRBV27 and TRBJ2-7, with 7 bases identical to TRBD2. The CDR3 has 13 residues. With V trimmed by 5 bases and J by 3 bases, 4 bases remained unmatched. Germline V gene sequence: CDR1 MNHEY, CDR2 SMNVEV (reference sequence). The CDR3 bases are TGTGCCAGCAGTCCACTAGCGTTCTACGAGCAGTACTTC. Protein sequence: CASSPLAFYEQYF.